The T cell receptor beta chain described here comes from a study of blood T cell repertoires in COVID-19. Overall study context: The analysed material was cDNA or gDNA that came from T cells, B-cell-depleted T cells, or PBMCs.

Regarding this clone: Other nucleotide sequences in the sample specify the same CDR3.

Profiled with immunoSEQ multiplex PCR; TCRdb holds only in-frame clones, not every one. The sample lists about 250,000 clones, 86% occurring once. Assignment of participants to cohorts was predicated upon participant-reported clinical history. Donors in Cohort 3 counted as recovered after two negative PCRs, clearance, or symptom resolution. V was cut by 0 bases and J by 4 bases, with 3 bases left in between. The CDR3 covers 12 residues. The germline V gene encodes CDR1 MGHRA and CDR2 YSYEKL. The rearrangement links TRBV4-1 to TRBJ1-2; no reliable D call. The receptor was derived from a man aged 18 to 29 who had recovered from COVID-19. Sequenced input: PBMCs or T cells enriched from blood (not recorded which). Here the CDR3 reads CASSQDSYGYTF. The CDR3 nucleotides are TGCGCCAGCAGCCAAGACAGCTATGGCTACACCTTC.